This T cell receptor (beta chain) is drawn from a study of CXCR3-negative and CXCR3-positive naive CD8 T cells. 5' RACE that incorporated UMI labels was used to prepare the TRB cDNA libraries. TCRdb reprocessed the 5' RACE reads; each CDR3 protein has one entry and no DNA is given. Here the sample table reports fewer than 9,500 distinct CDR3 sequences. The CDR3 is 16 residues long. Germline loops: CDR1 SGHVS, CDR2 FNYEAQ. In regard to this clonotype: Its antigen is currently unknown.

Naive CD8+ T cells showed CD45RO-CCR7+CD27+CD95-. Study results and caveats: For naive cells, CXCR3-negative and CXCR3-positive subsets had similar TRBV-TRBJ usage; for memory cells, usage differed. More hydrophobic TRB CDR3s were found in CXCR3-positive naive cells than in CXCR3-negative naive cells. Most assays used freshly isolated PBMCs, as cryopreservation partially reduced CXCR3.

The sample taken for sequencing was naive CXCR3- CD8+ T cells from blood. The subset denotes: CD45RO-CCR7+CD27+CD95- naive CD8+ T cells lacking CXCR3 (TNR3-). The clonotype originates from a human donor in good health. Some clones in this sample may be carry-over from other donors' samples. V usage is TRBV7-6 and J usage is TRBJ2-3; with no DNA, the TCRdb D assignment of TRBD2 cannot be verified. CDR3 amino acids: CASSPVVAGGPDTQYF. Together with reference TRBV7-6 and TRBJ2-3, the CDR3 gives the full variable domain: GAGVSQSPRYKVTKRGQDVALRCDPISGHVSLYWYRQALGQGPEFLTYFNYEAQQDKSGLPNDRFSAERPEGSISTLTIQRTEQRDSAMYRCASSPVVAGGPDTQYFGPGTRLTVL.